This TCR beta chain was sequenced during a study of cytomegalovirus exposure and HLA in healthy donors. General study results and limits: While the bulk of TCR sequences proved rare, some public TCRs turned up in many donors. Through in vitro validation, three CMV-associated chains were shown to be specific for CMV antigens. The study listed 150 to 200 cytomegalovirus-associated TCR beta chains.

The assay was immunoSEQ multiplex PCR, and TCRdb's table has in-frame clones only and misses some. The sample includes roughly 60,000 clones, 95% to 97% of them seen just once. Of note for this clone: Its target is unknown.

This CDR3 has 11 residues. V was clipped by 5 bases and J by 11 bases, with 9 bases between them. CDR1 and CDR2 from the germline V gene are MGHRA and YSYEKL. The chain is built from TRBV4-1 and TRBJ1-4; the D gene is possibly TRBD1 (5 bases). This receptor was obtained from a woman aged 18-35 years in good health and CMV-seronegative. Material: PBMCs. The DNA for the CDR3 is TGCGCCAGCAGCGGGGGGGGGAAACTGTTTTTT. It yields the protein CASSGGGKLFF.